This TCR beta chain appears in the sequencing data of a study of shared clonotypes between healthy human individuals (dated by TCRdb to about 2020). A note on the overall study: A couple of women and a few men aged 18 to 49 years were included in the cohort. Blood TCR repertoires of roughly five healthy adults were deeply sequenced to estimate repertoire size and the extent of clonotype sharing between individuals. For each donor, three plates each were used for CD4 naive and CD4 memory, two plates were used for CD8 naive, and one plate was used for CD8 memory. To increase sequencing depth and limit assay-specific biases, TCR repertoire library preparation and sequencing were carried out by different laboratories using diverse techniques. Leukapheresis yielded between about 0.9 and 10 billion PBMCs per donor.

About this clone itself: What antigen it recognizes has not been identified. Per-nucleotide qualities are absent, and no much larger clonotype sits a single base away.

The CDR3, from cysteine to phenylalanine, totals 13 residues. Here the CDR3 DNA is all that survives: 39 bases in frame from base 1. Cut back by 3 bases and 4 bases, the V and J ends lie 11 bases apart. Sequences SGHRS (CDR1) and YFSETQ (CDR2) are obtained from the germline V gene. Results the study describes overall, beyond this receptor: Higher generation probabilities were observed for clonotypes shared by all four sorted-subset donors than for non-shared clonotypes. Across a few donors, around 5% of naive CD4, roughly 3.8% of naive CD8, about 2.3% of memory CD4, and approximately 0.4% of memory CD8 clonotypes were shared. Pairwise subsampling indicated that sequencing depth was expected to affect the degree of clonotype sharing among donors. Incomplete sequencing was indicated by rarefaction of sorted-subset datasets, despite the large sequencing depth. Naive subsets generally had larger estimated clonotype richness than memory subsets did. Sampling was restricted to blood, and TCR repertoires in tissue are likely to differ from TCR repertoires in blood. Because the study included a small number of donors, the genetic and exposure-history diversity represented was limited.

Using the deep immunoSEQ assay, TCR CDR3 regions were amplified from genomic DNA by multiplex PCR. Genomic DNA extracted from each cell subset was distributed evenly over all wells of several immunoSEQ 96-well plates, and each plate served as one replicate. For sorted subsets, roughly 200 ng genomic DNA, equal to 25,000 to 35,000 T cell genomes, was loaded into each replicate PCR. Purified libraries were measured with a Qubit 3.0 fluorometer, size-checked on a Bioanalyzer 2100, and measured again with the KAPA Library Quantification kit. Each immunoSEQ 96-well plate was sequenced on its own single-read 150-cycle Illumina NextSeq 550 flow cell. The original pipeline was this. Because the immunoSEQ output held only junctional sequences and lacked quality scores, the filtering could not match the filtering applied to full-length reads. To assign V/J genes and CDR3, sequences were annotated against IMGT germline references using PyIR, a Python wrapper for IgBLAST v1.9. Reads with weak V/J assignments (E-value above 1e-6), missing CDR3, stop codons, out-of-frame junctions, or ambiguous translated residues were removed. V3J clonotypes were defined as sequences sharing an identical inferred V gene, J gene, and CDR3 amino acid sequence. Percentage overlap between repertoires was computed as shared unique clonotypes divided by the size of the smaller repertoire. RTK rarefaction, the Chao1 estimator, and Recon v2.1 estimates of unobserved clonotypes were used to assess repertoire richness. OLGA was used to compute generation probabilities for all TCRbeta clonotypes that the gDNA method yielded from a few donors. The source is immuneACCESS, and TCRdb retained only in-frame sequences with V and J called. Part of the clones is not carried over; for the studies checked, unresolved V genes explain less than half of this, and the remainder is unexplained. That table furnishes V, J and clone size, whereas the DNA furnished D and trimming. The sample includes some 1 million clones, with approximately 72% observed a single time. 1.4% to 1.5% of the sample is taken by the ten largest.

The donors were healthy, HIV-negative adults who had no recently reported acute infections or vaccinations. Only Caucasian adults living in Nashville, Tennessee, USA were represented among the donors. Magnetic negative selection was used to enrich CD4+ T cells, after which naive cells were positively selected on CD45RA and the negative fraction became the memory subset. Blood was obtained by leukapheresis, after which PBMCs were separated by Ficoll-Histopaque density gradient centrifugation and cryopreserved in liquid nitrogen vapor phase. Purity and quantity of every magnetically sorted T cell population were checked by analytical flow cytometry. Each sorted fraction had its genomic DNA isolated and then quantified by UV absorbance on a Nanodrop 2000c.

The V gene is TRBV5-1 and the J gene is TRBJ2-7; the D gene is possibly TRBD1, with 6 bases matching. The sequencing sample was made of memory CD4+ T cells sorted from blood. The cell subset or site label here, explained by the study, means: CD45RA-negative fraction. The clonotype originates from a man aged 18 to 29 in good health. At the DNA level, the sequence is TGCGCCAGCAGCTCCCAGGACAGTTACGAGCAGTACTTC. Protein translation: CASSSQDSYEQYF.